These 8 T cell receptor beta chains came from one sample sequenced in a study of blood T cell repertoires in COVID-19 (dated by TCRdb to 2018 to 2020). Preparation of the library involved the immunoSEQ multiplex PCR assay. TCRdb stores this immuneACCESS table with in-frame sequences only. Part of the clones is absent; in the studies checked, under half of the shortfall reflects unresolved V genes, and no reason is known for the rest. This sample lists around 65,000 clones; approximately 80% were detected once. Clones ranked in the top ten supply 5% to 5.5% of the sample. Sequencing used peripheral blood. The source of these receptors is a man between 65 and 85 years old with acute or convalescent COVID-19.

The CDR3 is CASSLVGTGDEKLFF. The CDR3 bases are TGTGCCAGCAGCTTAGTTGGGACAGGGGATGAAAAACTGTTTTTT. The chain combines TRBV7-9 with TRBJ1-4, with 10 bases lining up with TRBD1. This CDR3 region has 15 residues. Trimming cost V 1 base and J 6 bases; bases outside gene matches: 2. The germline V gene has CDR1 SEHNR and CDR2 FQNEAQ (reference sequence).

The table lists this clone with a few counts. CDR3 nucleotide sequence: TGTGCCAGCAGTATCCGACAGGCGTACTATGGCTACACCTTC. It is translated as CASSIRQAYYGYTF. The chain has TRBV6-5 and TRBJ1-2; D possibly corresponds to TRBD1 (6 bases). Germline lookup yields CDR1 MNHEY and CDR2 SVGAGI. Deletions cut 5 bases from V and 3 bases from J, with 13 bases between. This CDR3 has 14 residues.

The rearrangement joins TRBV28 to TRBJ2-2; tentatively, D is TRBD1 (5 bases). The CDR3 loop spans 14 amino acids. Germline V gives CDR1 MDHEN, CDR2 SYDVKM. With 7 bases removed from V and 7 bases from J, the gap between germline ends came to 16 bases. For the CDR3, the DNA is TGTGCCAGCACATCAACAGGCCCCATCGGGGAGCTGTTTTTT. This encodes CASTSTGPIGELFF.

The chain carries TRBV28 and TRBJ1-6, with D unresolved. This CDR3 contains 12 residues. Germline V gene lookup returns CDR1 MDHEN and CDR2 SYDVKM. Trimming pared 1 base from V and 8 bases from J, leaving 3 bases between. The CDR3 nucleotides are TGTGCCAGCAGTTTATCATATTCACCCCTCCACTTT. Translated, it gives CASSLSYSPLHF.

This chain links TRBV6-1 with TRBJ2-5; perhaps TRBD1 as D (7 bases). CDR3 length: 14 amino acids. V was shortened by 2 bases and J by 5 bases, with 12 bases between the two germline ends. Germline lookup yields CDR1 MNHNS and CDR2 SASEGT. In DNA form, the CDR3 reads TGTGCCAGCAGTGAACAGGGGGGATCCGAGACCCAGTACTTC. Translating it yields CASSEQGGSETQYF.

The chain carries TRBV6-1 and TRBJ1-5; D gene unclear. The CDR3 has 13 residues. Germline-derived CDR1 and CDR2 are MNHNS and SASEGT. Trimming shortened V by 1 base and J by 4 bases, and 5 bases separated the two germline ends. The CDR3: CASSEVGNQPQHF. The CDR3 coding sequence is TGTGCCAGCAGTGAAGTCGGTAATCAGCCCCAGCATTTT.

The CDR3 DNA follows: TGCGCCAGCACCCTGGTACCCCCGGGCGAGCAGTACTTC. Residues: CASTLVPPGEQYF. The V call is TRBV5-1, the J call TRBJ2-7, with D hard to call. Germline assignment: CDR1 SGHRS and CDR2 YFSETQ. The CDR3 is made up of 13 amino acids. Trimming took off 6 bases at V and 6 bases at J, with 16 bases between the two ends.

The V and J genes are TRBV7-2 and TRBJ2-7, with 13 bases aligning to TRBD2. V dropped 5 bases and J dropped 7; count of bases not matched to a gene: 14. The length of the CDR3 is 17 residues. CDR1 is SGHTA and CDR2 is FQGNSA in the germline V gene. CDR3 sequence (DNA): TGTGCCAGCAGCCTGCGACTAGCGGGGGGCACCTCTCGGGAGCAGTACTTC. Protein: CASSLRLAGGTSREQYF.